A selection of T cell receptor beta chains follows, all from one sample in a study of T cells in narcolepsy. Profiling relied on immunoSEQ multiplex PCR, and the TCRdb table lists in-frame clones only, not all of them. The table records fewer than 40,000 clones, under 90% of them present only once. Sample: CD45RA- memory CD4+ T cells from PBMCs. The receptors originated from a human donor with narcolepsy. The CDR3 runs from the conserved cysteine through the conserved F or W. D genes are given only for firm matches. Rows may omit the clone size; those that give it use once, few, many or a size class.

v_call,j_call,clone_size,d_call,cdr3_aa,cdr3_nt
TRBV7-2,TRBJ2-3,once,NA,CASSSQGHLTDTQYF,TGTGCCAGCAGCTCCCAGGGACACCTCACAGATACGCAGTATTTT
TRBV9,TRBJ2-7,once,NA,CASSVGPGNEQYF,TGTGCCAGCAGCGTTGGGCCGGGGAACGAGCAGTACTTC
TRBV6-1,TRBJ1-1,NA,NA,CASSELATGTGRRTEAFF,TGTGCCAGCAGTGAATTGGCGACGGGTACAGGGAGAAGAACTGAAGCTTTCTTT
TRBV18,TRBJ1-2,NA,TRBD1,CASSPDSFTGDDGYTF,TGTGCCAGCTCTCCCGATAGTTTCACAGGGGACGATGGCTACACCTTC
TRBV7-2,TRBJ1-5,once,NA,CASRKDGYQPQHF,TGTGCCAGCAGGAAAGACGGTTATCAGCCCCAGCATTTT
TRBV7-9,TRBJ1-2,NA,NA,CASSLEAEGYTF,TGTGCCAGCAGCTTAGAGGCGGAAGGCTACACCTTC
TRBV27,TRBJ1-5,NA,NA,CASSLTRGSARQPQHF,TGTGCCAGCAGTTTAACTAGGGGTTCGGCTAGACAGCCCCAGCATTTT
TRBV19,TRBJ1-3,NA,NA,CASSQTAKSGNTIYF,TGTGCCAGTAGCCAGACAGCCAAATCTGGAAACACCATATATTTT
TRBV7-6,TRBJ1-4,once,NA,CASSSGIAGGNEKLFF,TGTGCCAGCAGCTCCGGAATTGCGGGGGGGAATGAAAAACTGTTTTTT
TRBV19,TRBJ2-2,NA,TRBD1,CASSTTGVINTGELFF,TGTGCCAGTAGTACGACAGGGGTGATAAACACCGGGGAGCTGTTTTTT
TRBV19,TRBJ1-5,NA,NA,CASTLSGTVNQPQHF,TGTGCCAGTACCCTATCCGGGACGGTGAATCAGCCCCAGCATTTT
TRBV6-5,TRBJ2-2,NA,TRBD1,CASTPTGGVGELFF,TGTGCCAGCACCCCGACAGGGGGGGTCGGGGAGCTGTTTTTT
TRBV5-1,TRBJ1-2,NA,TRBD1,CASRLGRTGPYGYTF,TGCGCCAGCAGGCTGGGACGGACAGGGCCTTATGGCTACACCTTC
TRBV5-6,TRBJ2-2,NA,NA,CASSPLVRNTGELFF,TGTGCCAGCAGCCCCTTGGTGAGGAACACCGGGGAGCTGTTTTTT
TRBV6-1,TRBJ1-4,NA,NA,CATATGPANEKLFF,TGTGCCACCGCAACAGGCCCGGCTAATGAAAAACTGTTTTTT
TRBV30,TRBJ1-2,NA,NA,CAGFNNYGYTF,TGTGCCGGATTCAATAACTATGGCTACACCTTC
TRBV7-8,TRBJ2-3,NA,NA,CASSVTETTDTQYF,TGTGCCAGCAGCGTGACGGAGACCACAGATACGCAGTATTTT
TRBV7-3,TRBJ2-3,once,NA,CASSRGGTDTQYF,TGTGCCAGCAGCAGGGGGGGCACAGATACGCAGTATTTT
TRBV10-3,TRBJ2-1,NA,NA,CAISDYNEQFF,TGTGCCATCAGTGATTACAATGAGCAGTTCTTC
TRBV7-9,TRBJ2-7,NA,NA,CASSLGVSGEQYF,TGTGCCAGCAGCTTAGGGGTCTCGGGTGAGCAGTACTTC
TRBV6-5,TRBJ1-4,NA,NA,CASSEKAANEKLFF,TGTGCCAGCAGTGAAAAGGCAGCGAATGAAAAACTGTTTTTT
TRBV4-1,TRBJ1-2,NA,NA,CASSPSGGGDYGYTF,TGCGCCAGCAGCCCTTCAGGAGGGGGGGACTATGGCTACACCTTC
TRBV5-4,TRBJ2-1,few,NA,CASSTSLDNEQFF,TGTGCCAGCAGCACAAGCTTGGACAATGAGCAGTTCTTC
TRBV5-1,TRBJ2-1,NA,TRBD1,CATQPGTGGSEQFF,TGCGCCACCCAGCCCGGGACAGGGGGATCTGAGCAGTTCTTC
TRBV7-2,TRBJ2-2,NA,NA,CASSLDSHTGELFF,TGTGCCAGCAGCTTGGACTCGCACACCGGGGAGCTGTTTTTT
TRBV5-6,TRBJ1-1,NA,TRBD1,CASSSSRDRVVATEAFF,TGTGCCAGCAGCTCGTCCCGGGACAGGGTCGTCGCCACTGAAGCTTTCTTT
TRBV29-1,TRBJ2-7,NA,NA,CSVLGEWGEQYF,TGCAGCGTACTAGGAGAATGGGGAGAGCAGTACTTC
TRBV30,TRBJ1-1,NA,NA,CAWSVVRNTEAFF,TGTGCCTGGAGTGTAGTAAGGAACACTGAAGCTTTCTTT
TRBV25-1,TRBJ2-1,NA,NA,CASTGLSYNEQFF,TGTGCCAGCACTGGCCTGTCCTACAATGAGCAGTTCTTC
TRBV7-2,TRBJ2-4,NA,NA,CASSLWQGGGNIQYF,TGTGCCAGCAGCTTGTGGCAGGGGGGAGGAAACATTCAGTACTTC
TRBV13,TRBJ2-3,once,NA,CASSPPGTPGADTQYF,TGTGCCAGCAGCCCGCCCGGGACACCGGGAGCAGATACGCAGTATTTT
TRBV2,TRBJ2-3,NA,NA,CASRGVDTQYF,TGTGCCAGCAGGGGGGTGGATACGCAGTATTTT
TRBV27,TRBJ2-6,NA,TRBD1,CASGGQGRSGANVLTF,TGTGCCAGCGGGGGACAGGGGCGATCCGGGGCCAACGTCCTGACTTTC
TRBV5-1,TRBJ1-4,NA,NA,CASSILGQSEKLFF,TGCGCCAGCAGTATATTGGGACAATCTGAAAAACTGTTTTTT
TRBV7-3,TRBJ1-3,NA,NA,CASSLNTGMGSGNTIYF,TGTGCCAGCAGCTTAAATACGGGGATGGGCTCTGGAAACACCATATATTTT
TRBV6-1,TRBJ1-5,NA,NA,CASSATTGNQPQHF,TGTGCCAGCAGTGCCACCACAGGGAATCAGCCCCAGCATTTT
TRBV9,TRBJ2-5,NA,TRBD1,CASSWTGRETQYF,TGTGCCAGCAGCTGGACAGGCCGAGAGACCCAGTACTTC
TRBV7-2,TRBJ2-2,NA,NA,CASSAQGSGELFF,TGTGCCAGCAGCGCACAGGGTTCCGGGGAGCTGTTTTTT
TRBV28,TRBJ1-1,NA,NA,CASYGRGEVTEAFF,TGTGCCAGCTATGGGAGGGGAGAGGTCACTGAAGCTTTCTTT